A single T cell receptor (beta chain) is shown here with its context. This specimen belongs to a study of T cell responses to AZD1222 COVID-19 vaccine. Generated by immunoSEQ multiplex PCR, the TCRdb table keeps only in-frame clones and is missing some. The sample lists 75,000 to 100,000 clones, more than 75% occurring once. Germline CDR1 SGHTS, CDR2 YDEGEE. This CDR3 has 17 residues. Between the trimmed V and J ends, which lost 4 bases and 0 bases, there was a span of 17 bases. The rearrangement links TRBV5-8 to TRBJ1-3; D may be TRBD1 (5 bases). This TCR derives from an adult in good health. The source material was peripheral blood, sampled on day 0 of AZD1222 vaccination. The CDR3 coding sequence is TGTGCCAGCAGCCTCTTTTGGGGCACCCGCTCTGGAAACACCATATATTTT. Translation: CASSLFWGTRSGNTIYF.